This is a list of T cell receptor beta chains from one sample in a study of blood T cell repertoires in COVID-19. Assay used: immunoSEQ multiplex PCR; TCRdb lists only in-frame clones, some missing. The sample lists about 130,000 clones, about 90% occurring once. The source material was peripheral blood. The source of these receptors is a man aged 50-59 years with active COVID-19. Both conserved end residues are part of each CDR3. A D gene is named only where the DNA matches it firmly. Some rows have no size entry. The others give once, few or many, or a class for an expanded clone.

v_gene: TRBV10-3; d_gene: NA; abundance: NA; j_gene: TRBJ2-6; CDR3nt: TGTGCCATCAGGGCAGGGGACTCTGGGGCCAACGTCCTGACTTTC; CDR3aa: CAIRAGDSGANVLTF
v_gene: TRBV11-1; d_gene: TRBD2; abundance: NA; j_gene: TRBJ2-3; CDR3nt: TGTGCCAGCAGCTTAATTCGGGGGGACACAGATACGCAGTATTTT; CDR3aa: CASSLIRGDTDTQYF
v_gene: TRBV10-3; d_gene: TRBD1; abundance: NA; j_gene: TRBJ2-1; CDR3nt: TGTGCCATGATCCCAACCCCGGCGGACAGGGGGGAGTTCTTC; CDR3aa: CAMIPTPADRGEFF
v_gene: TRBV11-1; d_gene: NA; abundance: few; j_gene: TRBJ1-4; CDR3nt: TGTGCCAGCAGCCCTGGCGAGGCGAGTGAAAAACTGTTTTTT; CDR3aa: CASSPGEASEKLFF
v_gene: TRBV11-3; d_gene: NA; abundance: few; j_gene: TRBJ1-5; CDR3nt: TGTGCCTCATCCCCTCTCACTCACCCCGGGAATCAGCCCCAGCATTTT; CDR3aa: CASSPLTHPGNQPQHF
v_gene: TRBV11-2; d_gene: NA; abundance: NA; j_gene: TRBJ2-4; CDR3nt: TGTGCCAGCAGGTCGACTAGAACAAACATTCAGTACTTC; CDR3aa: CASRSTRTNIQYF
v_gene: TRBV5-4; d_gene: NA; abundance: few; j_gene: TRBJ1-6; CDR3nt: TGTGCCAGCAGCTTGCAGAATTCACCCCTCCACTTT; CDR3aa: CASSLQNSPLHF
v_gene: TRBV4-1; d_gene: NA; abundance: NA; j_gene: TRBJ1-1; CDR3nt: TGCGCCAGCAGCCCCCCGAGGTCCATGAACACTGAAGCTTTCTTT; CDR3aa: CASSPPRSMNTEAFF
v_gene: TRBV7-9; d_gene: NA; abundance: NA; j_gene: TRBJ1-2; CDR3nt: TGTGCCAGCAGCTTACCCAGGGGTGGCTACACCTTC; CDR3aa: CASSLPRGGYTF
v_gene: TRBV10-3; d_gene: NA; abundance: NA; j_gene: TRBJ1-2; CDR3nt: TGTGCCATCAGTGAGTCGGCAGGTAACTATGGCTACACCTTC; CDR3aa: CAISESAGNYGYTF
v_gene: TRBV7-6; d_gene: NA; abundance: NA; j_gene: TRBJ2-3; CDR3nt: TGTGCCAGCAGCTTACCCCTTTCGTCAGATACGCAGTATTTT; CDR3aa: CASSLPLSSDTQYF
v_gene: TRBV7-3; d_gene: NA; abundance: NA; j_gene: TRBJ1-2; CDR3nt: TGTGCCAGCAGCTTCCGGGACACCAGCTATGGCTACACCTTC; CDR3aa: CASSFRDTSYGYTF